What follows are 5 T cell receptor beta chains derived from one specimen sequenced in a study of T cell repertoires in cytomegalovirus infection. Their target antigens are unknown. A single record per CDR3 protein comes from TCRdb applying MiXCR to the reads. The repertoire includes about 700,000 distinct CDR3 sequences, around a third of them detected once, and 15% to 20% sits in the top ten. This specimen was cultured PBMCs, taken from culture after CMV antigen stimulation. The source of these receptors is a human donor in good health (CMV status not recorded). Some clones in this sample may be carry-over from other donors' samples.

The rearrangement links TRBV15 to TRBJ2-1, with 7 bases that match TRBD1. The junction had 8 bases not matched to a gene; V was cut back by 5 bases and J by 4 bases. The CDR3 covers 15 residues. In germline, CDR1 is LNHNV, CDR2 YYDKDF (reference sequence). As DNA, the CDR3 is TGTGCCACCAGCCTACAGGGGTTGCGGTACAATGAGCAGTTCTTC. This translates into CATSLQGLRYNEQFF. Looking up the rest from reference TRBV15 and TRBJ2-1 gives the full variable domain: DAMVIQNPRYQVTQFGKPVTLSCSQTLNHNVMYWYQQKSSQAPKLLFHYYDKDFNNEADTPDNFQSRRPNTSFCFLDIRSPGLGDTAMYLCATSLQGLRYNEQFFGPGTRLTVL.

The V gene is TRBV6-1, the J gene TRBJ1-3; D not resolved. This CDR3 has 14 residues. V lost 2 bases and J lost 0, with 5 bases in between. CDR1 and CDR2 from the germline V gene are MNHNS and SASEGT. CDR3 region: CASSEYLSGNTIYF. CDR3 nucleotides: TGTGCCAGCAGTGAATACCTCTCTGGAAACACCATATATTTT.

CDR3 nucleotides: TGTGCCAGCAGTGCTTTGACTAGCGGGATGGCTAGGCAGTACTTC. It encodes CASSALTSGMARQYF. This rearrangement joins TRBV2 to TRBJ2-7, with 11 bases that match TRBD2. CDR3 size: 15 residues. V lost 4 bases and J lost 9; bases outside the gene matches: 11. Germline CDR1 reads SNHLY; CDR2 reads FYNNEI.

The genes are TRBV7-6 and TRBJ1-2; the D is unclear. This CDR3 is 11 amino acids long. Germline V lookup: CDR1 SGHVS, CDR2 FNYEAQ. V was clipped by 5 bases and J by 7 bases, with 8 bases between them. The DNA of the CDR3 is TGTGCCAGCAGCAGAACCTTTGGCTACACCTTC. Protein: CASSRTFGYTF.

V is TRBV20-1 and J is TRBJ2-5, with 9 nucleotides matching TRBD2. V shed 0 bases and J 8 bases; nucleotides not matched to a gene: 7. The CDR3 is made up of 14 amino acids. Germline V gene sequence: CDR1 DFQATT, CDR2 SNEGSKA (reference sequence). CDR3 DNA: TGCAGTGCTAGAGATAGGCTAGCGGGGTTCACCCAGTACTTC. This encodes CSARDRLAGFTQYF.